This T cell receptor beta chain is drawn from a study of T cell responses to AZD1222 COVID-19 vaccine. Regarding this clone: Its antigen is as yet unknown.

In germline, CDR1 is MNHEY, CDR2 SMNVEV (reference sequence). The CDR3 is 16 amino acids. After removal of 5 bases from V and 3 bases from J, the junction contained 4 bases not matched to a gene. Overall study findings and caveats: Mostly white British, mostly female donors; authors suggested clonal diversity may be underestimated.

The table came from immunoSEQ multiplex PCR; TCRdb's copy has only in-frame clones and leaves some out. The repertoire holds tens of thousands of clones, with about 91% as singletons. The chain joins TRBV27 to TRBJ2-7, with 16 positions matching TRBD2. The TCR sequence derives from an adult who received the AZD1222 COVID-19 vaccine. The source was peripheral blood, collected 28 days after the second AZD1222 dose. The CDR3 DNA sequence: TGTGCCAGCAGTCAGGGACTAGCGGGAGGGGTCTACGAGCAGTACTTC. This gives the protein CASSQGLAGGVYEQYF.